These T cell receptor beta chains were read from a single sample in a study of cytomegalovirus exposure and HLA in healthy donors. Sequenced by immunoSEQ multiplex PCR; TCRdb stores in-frame clones only, minus some. There are around 90,000 clones in the sample; approximately 80% occur only once, and around 3.8% lies in the top ten. Material for sequencing was PBMCs. These receptors were obtained from a man aged 50 to 59 in good health and CMV-seronegative. CDR3s include the opening cysteine and the closing phenylalanine or tryptophan. A D gene is named only where the DNA matches it firmly. A row's size may be missing; if present it is once, few, many or a size class.

d_call clone_size j_call v_call cdr3_aa
TRBD1 - TRBJ1-3 TRBV6-6 CASSYRDRAGNTIYF
- - TRBJ1-1 TRBV30 CAWFLRGNTEAFF
- - TRBJ2-2 TRBV5-1 CASKITANTGELFF
- - TRBJ2-7 TRBV6-6 CASSYDSSSYEQYF
- once TRBJ1-2 TRBV10-3 CAISDSKGGNYGYTF
- - TRBJ2-5 TRBV7-9 CASSLSDRQTQYF
- - TRBJ2-7 TRBV7-9 CASSSDDRPVDEQYF
TRBD1 - TRBJ2-5 TRBV5-1 CASSSGTAQETQYF
TRBD1 - TRBJ2-1 TRBV2 CAIRADRGTYNEQFF
TRBD1 - TRBJ1-4 TRBV28 CASRAPGTGGGKLFF
TRBD1 - TRBJ2-7 TRBV6-1 CASSGSGTGGYEQYF
TRBD1 - TRBJ1-1 TRBV30 CAWSVGGTAFF
- - TRBJ2-3 TRBV6-6 CASSNTDTQYF
- - TRBJ2-7 TRBV19 CASSIDQGYTEQYF
TRBD1 - TRBJ2-3 TRBV11-2 CASSYGDRGRTDTQYF
TRBD1 - TRBJ2-2 TRBV9 CASGYPRTGRLANTGELFF